The rows below give T cell receptor beta chains drawn from one sample of a study of shared clonotypes between healthy human individuals. Here immunoSEQ multiplex PCR was the method, and the copy in TCRdb shows in-frame clones only, minus some. The table records 2 million to 2.5 million clones, roughly 95% of them present only once. The sequencing input was naive CD4+ T cells sorted from blood. The receptor set was obtained from a man aged 18 to 30 in good health. CDR3s include the opening cysteine and the closing phenylalanine or tryptophan. A D gene is named only where the DNA matches it firmly. Clone size appears in some rows only: once, few, many, or a class for an expanded clone.

d_gene: .
j_gene: TRBJ2-7
abundance: .
v_gene: TRBV6-6
CDR3aa: CASSYSNPGSSYEQYF
CDR3nt: TGTGCCAGCAGTTACTCGAACCCGGGTTCATCCTACGAGCAGTACTTC

d_gene: TRBD1
j_gene: TRBJ2-1
abundance: .
v_gene: TRBV7-2
CDR3aa: CASSTSGQGYNEQFF
CDR3nt: TGTGCCAGCAGCACCTCCGGACAGGGGTACAATGAGCAGTTCTTC

d_gene: .
j_gene: TRBJ2-5
abundance: .
v_gene: TRBV7-2
CDR3aa: CASSPTRGTGQETQYF
CDR3nt: TGTGCCAGCAGCCCGACACGGGGGACGGGCCAAGAGACCCAGTACTTC

d_gene: .
j_gene: TRBJ2-3
abundance: .
v_gene: TRBV5-4
CDR3aa: CASSVDRLTDTQYF
CDR3nt: TGTGCCAGCAGCGTGGACCGACTCACAGATACGCAGTATTTT

d_gene: TRBD1
j_gene: TRBJ1-6
abundance: few
v_gene: TRBV7-2
CDR3aa: CASSPGQGSVPLHF
CDR3nt: TGTGCCAGCAGCCCGGGACAGGGGTCCGTCCCCCTCCACTTT

d_gene: .
j_gene: TRBJ2-7
abundance: .
v_gene: TRBV9
CDR3aa: CASSVGVTGSYEQYF
CDR3nt: TGTGCCAGCAGCGTAGGAGTGACAGGCTCCTACGAGCAGTACTTC

d_gene: .
j_gene: TRBJ2-1
abundance: once
v_gene: TRBV6-1
CDR3aa: CASSEAGRSEQFF
CDR3nt: TGTGCCAGCAGTGAAGCGGGGCGAAGTGAGCAGTTCTTC

d_gene: .
j_gene: TRBJ2-7
abundance: .
v_gene: TRBV4-2
CDR3aa: CASSQGPWGTGEQYF
CDR3nt: TGTGCCAGCAGCCAAGGGCCGTGGGGGACGGGAGAGCAGTACTTC

d_gene: TRBD2
j_gene: TRBJ2-7
abundance: .
v_gene: TRBV29-1
CDR3aa: CSVEGLGNEQYF
CDR3nt: TGCAGCGTTGAGGGACTAGGCAACGAGCAGTACTTC

d_gene: TRBD2
j_gene: TRBJ2-2
abundance: .
v_gene: TRBV5-1
CDR3aa: CASSLTSGAANTGELFF
CDR3nt: TGCGCCAGCAGCTTGACTAGCGGGGCGGCGAACACCGGGGAGCTGTTTTTT

d_gene: .
j_gene: TRBJ2-2
abundance: .
v_gene: TRBV2
CDR3aa: CASSESGMNTGELFF
CDR3nt: TGTGCCAGCAGTGAGAGCGGTATGAACACCGGGGAGCTGTTTTTT

d_gene: TRBD2
j_gene: TRBJ2-7
abundance: .
v_gene: TRBV2
CDR3aa: CASRRSYASGSYEQYF
CDR3nt: TGTGCCAGCAGGAGGAGTTATGCTAGCGGCTCCTACGAGCAGTACTTC

d_gene: .
j_gene: TRBJ1-1
abundance: few
v_gene: TRBV30
CDR3aa: CAWSVGTEAFF
CDR3nt: TGTGCCTGGAGTGTTGGCACTGAAGCTTTCTTT

d_gene: .
j_gene: TRBJ2-3
abundance: once
v_gene: TRBV5-1
CDR3aa: CASSQETDTQYF
CDR3nt: TGCGCCAGCAGCCAAGAAACAGATACGCAGTATTTT

d_gene: .
j_gene: TRBJ2-5
abundance: once
v_gene: TRBV2
CDR3aa: CASTPGSFQETQYF
CDR3nt: TGTGCCAGCACCCCCGGATCCTTTCAAGAGACCCAGTACTTC

d_gene: .
j_gene: TRBJ2-3
abundance: .
v_gene: TRBV10-3
CDR3aa: CARPDINRGTDTQYF
CDR3nt: TGTGCCAGGCCGGACATAAACAGGGGCACAGATACGCAGTATTTT

d_gene: TRBD1
j_gene: TRBJ2-7
abundance: .
v_gene: TRBV19
CDR3aa: CASSFRPGQGIEQYF
CDR3nt: TGTGCCAGTAGTTTTCGACCGGGACAGGGGATCGAGCAGTACTTC

d_gene: .
j_gene: TRBJ2-5
abundance: .
v_gene: TRBV5-6
CDR3aa: CASSLPSGTTRQETQYF
CDR3nt: TGTGCCAGCAGCTTGCCCTCGGGAACTACCCGCCAAGAGACCCAGTACTTC

d_gene: TRBD1
j_gene: TRBJ1-4
abundance: .
v_gene: TRBV28
CDR3aa: CASSPIDRDNEKLFF
CDR3nt: TGTGCCAGCAGTCCTATTGACAGGGATAATGAAAAACTGTTTTTT

d_gene: TRBD1
j_gene: TRBJ1-5
abundance: .
v_gene: TRBV6-1
CDR3aa: CASRDRGANQPQHF
CDR3nt: TGTGCCAGCCGGGACAGGGGGGCCAATCAGCCCCAGCATTTT

d_gene: .
j_gene: TRBJ2-7
abundance: .
v_gene: TRBV5-5
CDR3aa: CASSPTGEGEQYF
CDR3nt: TGTGCCAGCAGCCCCACAGGGGAGGGCGAGCAGTACTTC

d_gene: .
j_gene: TRBJ2-3
abundance: once
v_gene: TRBV7-2
CDR3aa: CASSLDLSGTDTQYF
CDR3nt: TGTGCCAGCAGCTTAGACTTGTCGGGCACAGATACGCAGTATTTT

d_gene: .
j_gene: TRBJ1-2
abundance: .
v_gene: TRBV5-4
CDR3aa: CASSFLGGGGYGYTF
CDR3nt: TGTGCCAGCAGCTTTTTAGGGGGGGGAGGCTATGGCTACACCTTC

d_gene: .
j_gene: TRBJ1-4
abundance: .
v_gene: TRBV7-9
CDR3aa: CASSLAGSNEKLFF
CDR3nt: TGTGCCAGCAGCTTAGCGGGATCAAATGAAAAACTGTTTTTT

d_gene: .
j_gene: TRBJ2-1
abundance: .
v_gene: TRBV11-3
CDR3aa: CASSSLRGDEQFF
CDR3nt: TGTGCCAGCAGCTCTCTCAGGGGAGATGAGCAGTTCTTC

d_gene: TRBD1
j_gene: TRBJ1-4
abundance: .
v_gene: TRBV6-5
CDR3aa: CASSYSGTGFEKLFF
CDR3nt: TGTGCCAGCAGTTACTCGGGGACAGGGTTTGAAAAACTGTTTTTT

d_gene: .
j_gene: TRBJ2-4
abundance: .
v_gene: TRBV13
CDR3aa: CASSHLGALAKNIQYF
CDR3nt: TGTGCCAGCAGCCACCTTGGGGCTCTAGCCAAAAACATTCAGTACTTC

d_gene: TRBD2
j_gene: TRBJ2-2
abundance: .
v_gene: TRBV18
CDR3aa: CASSPPSGGTNTGELFF
CDR3nt: TGTGCCAGCTCACCACCTAGCGGGGGGACCAACACCGGGGAGCTGTTTTTT

d_gene: .
j_gene: TRBJ1-5
abundance: .
v_gene: TRBV5-6
CDR3aa: CASSLFETDNQPQHF
CDR3nt: TGTGCCAGCAGCTTGTTCGAAACAGACAATCAGCCCCAGCATTTT

d_gene: .
j_gene: TRBJ2-3
abundance: .
v_gene: TRBV7-2
CDR3aa: CASSLWETGTDTQYF
CDR3nt: TGTGCCAGCAGCCTCTGGGAGACGGGCACAGATACGCAGTATTTT

d_gene: .
j_gene: TRBJ2-2
abundance: .
v_gene: TRBV30
CDR3aa: CAWRGATGELFF
CDR3nt: TGTGCCTGGAGAGGAGCCACCGGGGAGCTGTTTTTT

d_gene: .
j_gene: TRBJ2-3
abundance: .
v_gene: TRBV7-2
CDR3aa: CASSTRRGVTQYF
CDR3nt: TGTGCCAGCAGCACCCGCAGGGGAGTAACGCAGTATTTT